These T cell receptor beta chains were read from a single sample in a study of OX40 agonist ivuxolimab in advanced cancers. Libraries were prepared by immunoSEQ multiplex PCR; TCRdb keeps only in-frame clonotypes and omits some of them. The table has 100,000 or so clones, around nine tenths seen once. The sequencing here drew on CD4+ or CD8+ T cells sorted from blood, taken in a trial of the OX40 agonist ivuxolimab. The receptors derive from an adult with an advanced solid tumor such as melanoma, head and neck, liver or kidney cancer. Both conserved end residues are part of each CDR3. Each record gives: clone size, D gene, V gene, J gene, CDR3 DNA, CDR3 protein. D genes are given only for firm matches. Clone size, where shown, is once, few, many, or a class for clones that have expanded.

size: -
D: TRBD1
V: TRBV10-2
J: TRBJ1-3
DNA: TGCGCCAGCAGTGAGTCTTGGACAGGGGGTGGAAACACCATATATTTT
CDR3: CASSESWTGGGNTIYF

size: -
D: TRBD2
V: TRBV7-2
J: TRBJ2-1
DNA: TGTGCCAGCAGCGAGAGCGGGGCAACCTACAATGAGCAGTTCTTC
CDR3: CASSESGATYNEQFF

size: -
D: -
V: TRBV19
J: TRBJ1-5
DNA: TGTGCCAGTAGTCCCCTAAGGGGCCGCAATCAGCCCCAGCATTTT
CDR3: CASSPLRGRNQPQHF

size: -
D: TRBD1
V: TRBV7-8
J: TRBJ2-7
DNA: TGTGCCAGCAGCTTAGGTCAGGGGGTCTACGAGCAGTACTTC
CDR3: CASSLGQGVYEQYF

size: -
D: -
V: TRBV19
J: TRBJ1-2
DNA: TGTGCCAGTAGTATCCGGGGGCCAGACTATGGCTACACCTTC
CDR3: CASSIRGPDYGYTF

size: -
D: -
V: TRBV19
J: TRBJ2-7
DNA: TGTGCCAGTAGTATGGCCGCGGGGGCTTTCTACGAGCAGTACTTC
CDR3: CASSMAAGAFYEQYF

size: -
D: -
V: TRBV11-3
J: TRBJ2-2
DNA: TGTGCCAGCAGCTTAGCGGACACCGGGGAGCTGTTTTTT
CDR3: CASSLADTGELFF

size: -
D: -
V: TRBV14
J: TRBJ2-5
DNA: TGTGCCAGCAGCCGCCGACTAGGGCGGGAGACCCAGTACTTC
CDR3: CASSRRLGRETQYF

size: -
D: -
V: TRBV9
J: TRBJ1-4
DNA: TGTGCCAGCAGCGTGAGGGGGACGGGAAATGAAAAACTGTTTTTT
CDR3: CASSVRGTGNEKLFF

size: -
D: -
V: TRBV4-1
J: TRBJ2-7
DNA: TGCGCCAGCAGCCAATGGCCCAGGGGTTACGAGCAGGTCGGACCGTACTTC
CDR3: CASSQWPRGYEQVGPYF

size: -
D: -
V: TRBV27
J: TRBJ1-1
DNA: TGTGCCAGCAGGAACTACCAGGGCAGAGCTTTCTTT
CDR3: CASRNYQGRAFF

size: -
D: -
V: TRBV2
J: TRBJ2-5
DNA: TGTGCCAGCAAGCGGACTCGGCGGCAAGAGACCCAGTACTTC
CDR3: CASKRTRRQETQYF

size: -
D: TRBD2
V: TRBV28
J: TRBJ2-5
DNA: TGTGCCAGCAGTCCTGAGCGGGGGCGACCGAGGGAGACCCAGTACTTC
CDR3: CASSPERGRPRETQYF

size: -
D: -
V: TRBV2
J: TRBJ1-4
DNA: TGTGCCAGCAGTGTAGGTTCAACTAATGAAAAACTGTTTTTT
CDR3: CASSVGSTNEKLFF

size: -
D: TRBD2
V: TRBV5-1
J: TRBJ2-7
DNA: TGCGCCAGCACCTTCACAGAGGCGCGGGGGGAGCAGTACTTC
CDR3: CASTFTEARGEQYF

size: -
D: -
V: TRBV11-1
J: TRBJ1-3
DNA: TGTGCCAGCAGCTTAGACCCCGGACTGATCTCTGGAAACACCATATATTTT
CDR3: CASSLDPGLISGNTIYF

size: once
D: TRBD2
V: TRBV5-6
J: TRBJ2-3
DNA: TGTGCCAGCAGCTTGGTCGCGGGGGGCACAGATACGCAGTATTTT
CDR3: CASSLVAGGTDTQYF

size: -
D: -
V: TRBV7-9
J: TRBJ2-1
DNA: TGTGCCAGCAGCTGGGCCCAAAGCCTGCAGTTCTTC
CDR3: CASSWAQSLQFF

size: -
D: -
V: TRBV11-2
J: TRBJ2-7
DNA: TGTGCCAGCAGCGCAGACAGCCATCTAGGCTACGAGCAGTACTTC
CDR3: CASSADSHLGYEQYF

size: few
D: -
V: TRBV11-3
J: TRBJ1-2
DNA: TGTGCCAGCAGCTTAGGACCCGGTGGCTACACCTTC
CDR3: CASSLGPGGYTF

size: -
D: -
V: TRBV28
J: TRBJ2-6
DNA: TGTGCCAGCGGATTCTCTGGGGCCAACGTCCTGACTTTC
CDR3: CASGFSGANVLTF

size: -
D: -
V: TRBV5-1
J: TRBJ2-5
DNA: TGCGCCAGCAGCTTGGGTGGGGGCCGTGAGACCCAGTACTTC
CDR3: CASSLGGGRETQYF

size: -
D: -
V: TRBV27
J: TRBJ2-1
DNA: TGTGCCAGCAGTGTGCTAGCCAGTAGCTCCTACAATGAGCAGTTCTTC
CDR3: CASSVLASSSYNEQFF

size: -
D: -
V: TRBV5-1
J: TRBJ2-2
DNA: TGCGCCAGCAGCTGGAGCACCGGGGAGCTGTTTTTT
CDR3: CASSWSTGELFF

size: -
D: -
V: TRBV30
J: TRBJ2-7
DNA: TGTGCCTGGACGAACACACCGTACGAGCAGTACTTC
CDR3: CAWTNTPYEQYF